Below are 30 T cell receptor beta chains sequenced from a single sample in a study of T-cell memory formation after mild COVID-19 (dated by TCRdb to about 2021). The protocol used for the library was 5' RACE. For sequencing, an Illumina NovaSeq 6000 was employed. TCRdb itself trimmed the public reads at Q25 with fastp, ran MiXCR and retained productive beta chains. When rows share a CDR3 protein, they turn into one entry using the most common DNA and genes. The sample table holds 120,000 to 150,000 distinct CDR3 sequences, of which about a fifth were seen once. In total, the top ten clones hold approximately 2.3% of the sample. What was sequenced was PBMCs or a T cell subset sorted from them (not recorded which). Receptors were obtained from an adult woman who had mild COVID-19 (a few samples of this study predate the infection). The sample titles of this study are shuffled in the database, so cell type and time point are left out; the donor was told from shared clones.

The chain uses TRBV5-1 and TRBJ1-1; D call uncertain. V was shortened by 0 bases and J by 1 base, with 13 bases between the two germline ends. The CDR3 is made up of 16 amino acids. CDR1 SGHRS and CDR2 YFSETQ come from the germline V gene. CDR3 protein: CASSLARRWGNTEAFF. The DNA of the CDR3 is TGCGCCAGCAGCTTGGCCCGAAGATGGGGGAACACTGAAGCTTTCTTT.

The J gene is TRBJ2-1, the V gene TRBV10-3; TRBD2 is a possible D gene (5 bases). This CDR3 contains 17 residues. The V end was cut by 3 bases, the J end by 4 bases, with 19 bases between. Germline V gene data show CDR1 as ENHRY and CDR2 as SYGVKD. In DNA form, the CDR3 reads TGTGCCATCAGTGATCTGAGCGGCGTGGGTACATACAATGAGCAGTTCTTC. It is translated as CAISDLSGVGTYNEQFF.

This clonotype has more than one count but fewer than ten. The V and J genes are TRBV4-1 and TRBJ1-1; maybe TRBD1 (5 bases). With 0 bases removed from V and 5 bases from J, the gap between germline ends came to 13 bases. The CDR3 has 15 residues. Germline V gives CDR1 MGHRA, CDR2 YSYEKL. The CDR3 nucleotides are TGCGCCAGCAGCCAAGAGCCCGGATGGGGGACTGAAGCTTTCTTT. Amino acids: CASSQEPGWGTEAFF.

V usage is TRBV6-5 and J usage is TRBJ2-1; 7 positions agree with TRBD2. The CDR3 runs 14 residues. V shed 6 bases and J 4 bases; nucleotides not matched to a gene: 6. Germline V gives CDR1 MNHEY, CDR2 SVGAGI. CDR3 DNA: TGTGCCAGCAGAACGGGAGGATCGTACAATGAGCAGTTCTTC. Amino acids: CASRTGGSYNEQFF.

The CDR3 nucleotides are TGTGCCAGCAGCCTCCGGGACAGGGGGCCGGGGTACTTC. It is translated as CASSLRDRGPGYF. This chain joins TRBV27 and TRBJ2-7; TRBD1 matches at 12 bases. The length of the CDR3 is 13 residues. Germline values: CDR1 MNHEY, CDR2 SMNVEV (reference sequence). V dropped 6 bases and J dropped 12; count of bases not matched to a gene: 9.

This clonotype was seen a handful of times. This chain uses TRBV5-1 with TRBJ2-3; the D call may be TRBD1 or TRBD2 (5 bases each). CDR1 and CDR2 (germline): SGHRS, YFSETQ. Trimming removed 0 bases at V and 2 bases at J, with 10 bases between. This CDR3 is 15 amino acids long. The CDR3 reads CASSLDGGTTDTQYF. The CDR3 DNA reads TGCGCCAGCAGCTTGGATGGTGGGACCACAGATACGCAGTATTTT.

This clonotype was recorded at least ten times. V usage is TRBV7-8 and J usage is TRBJ2-5, with D unclear. V lost 2 bases and J 2 bases, leaving 6 bases between the germline ends. The length of the CDR3 is 13 residues. Germline assignment: CDR1 SGHVS and CDR2 FQNEAQ. The CDR3 sequence: CASSLYQQETQYF. The CDR3 coding sequence is TGTGCCAGCAGCTTATACCAGCAAGAGACCCAGTACTTC.

Only a few counts were recorded for this clonotype. V and J are TRBV6-5 and TRBJ2-7; possible D gene TRBD2, 5 bases. Germline V gene lookup returns CDR1 MNHEY and CDR2 SVGAGI. Trimming removed 10 bases from V and 0 bases from J, with 10 bases in between. The CDR3 spans 12 residues. The CDR3 sequence: CATSRDSYEQYF. In DNA, the CDR3 is TGTGCCACCTCCCGGGACTCCTACGAGCAGTACTTC.

There are a few counts of this clonotype. Germline is not matched at one junction end, which may reflect a read error. The rearrangement joins TRBV7-7 to TRBJ2-2, with D unclear. The CDR3 is made up of 14 amino acids. Germline values: CDR1 SSHAT, CDR2 FNYEAQ (reference sequence). CDR3 nucleotide sequence: TGTGCTAGCAGCTTGGTGGAAAACACCGGGGAGCTGTTTTTT. This codes for CASSLVENTGELFF. Full variable domain (missing parts from reference TRBV7-7 and TRBJ2-2): GAGVSQSPRYKVTKRGQDVTLRCDPISSHATLYWYQQALGQGPEFLTYFNYEAQPDKSGLPSDRFSAERPEGSISTLTIQRTEQRDSAMYRCASSLVENTGELFFGEGSRLTVL.

The chain combines TRBV4-2 with TRBJ1-2; 7 bases are a match to TRBD1. V gave up 0 bases and J gave up 8 bases; unmatched junction bases: 6. The germline V gene encodes CDR1 LGHNA and CDR2 YNFKEQ. CDR3 length: 14 residues. CDR3 bases: TGTGCCAGCAGCCAAGATTTGACAGGGAAAGGCTACACCTTC. Amino acid sequence: CASSQDLTGKGYTF.

This clonotype was counted only a few times. This chain links TRBV24-1 with TRBJ1-4, with D unresolved. This CDR3 comprises 13 residues. Germline V gives CDR1 KGHDR, CDR2 SFDVKD. The V and J ends lost 7 bases and 5 bases respectively, with 10 bases between them. DNA for the CDR3: TGTGCCACCAGCGCCCGGGCCAATGAAAAACTGTTTTTT. Translated, it gives CATSARANEKLFF.

J is TRBJ2-1 and V is TRBV24-1, with 8 bases fitting TRBD2. After removal of 3 bases from V and 0 bases from J, the junction contained 6 bases not matched to a gene. The length of the CDR3 is 17 residues. In germline, CDR1 is KGHDR, CDR2 SFDVKD. In DNA, the CDR3 is TGTGCCACCAGTGATACCTCGGGAGGGATCTCCTACAATGAGCAGTTCTTC. It translates to CATSDTSGGISYNEQFF.

The V call is TRBV11-2, the J call TRBJ2-2; D is uncertain. The CDR3 consists of 13 residues. V was pared by 5 bases and J by 6 bases, with 10 bases between. From germline, CDR1 is SGHAT and CDR2 FQNNGV. CDR3 DNA: TGTGCCAGCAGCCAAAGGGTGTCCGGGGAGCTGTTTTTT. Its protein is CASSQRVSGELFF.

Only a few counts were recorded for this clonotype. The rearrangement joins TRBV6-2 or TRBV6-3 to TRBJ2-7; 11 bases are shared with TRBD2. V was clipped by 7 bases and J by 3 bases; unmatched bases: 14. From germline, CDR1 is MNHEY and CDR2 SVGEGT. The CDR3 loop spans 17 amino acids. The CDR3 is CASTRVSGRASFYEQYF. The DNA for the CDR3 is TGTGCCAGCACCAGAGTTAGCGGGAGGGCCAGCTTCTACGAGCAGTACTTC.

This clonotype was found a few times. The chain couples TRBV12-3 or TRBV12-4 to TRBJ1-1, with 7 bases that match TRBD1. This CDR3 region has 14 residues. Unmatched junction bases numbered 8, after V lost 6 bases and J lost 4 bases. CDR3 DNA sequence: TGTGCCAGCAGATATACAGGGGACGTCACTGAAGCTTTCTTT. The encoded protein is CASRYTGDVTEAFF.

This clonotype appeared a few times. The chain carries TRBV12-3 or TRBV12-4 and TRBJ1-2; D might be TRBD1 (6 bases). V was clipped by 9 bases and J by 6 bases, with 20 bases between them. The CDR3 runs to 14 residues. Written as DNA, the CDR3 is TGTGCCAGTCTGAGACAGGCTAAGGGGAATGGCTACACCTTC. It yields the protein CASLRQAKGNGYTF.

In its sample, this clonotype was seen many times. The rearrangement joins TRBV5-1 to TRBJ2-7; tentative D call: TRBD2 (6 bases). V gave up 0 bases and J gave up 6 bases, with 13 bases separating them. The CDR3 consists of 14 residues. Germline V gene data show CDR1 as SGHRS and CDR2 as YFSETQ. CDR3 sequence (DNA): TGCGCCAGCAGCTTGGCCACAGCCGGGGGCGAGCAGTACTTC. It encodes CASSLATAGGEQYF.

The gene calls are TRBV12-3 or TRBV12-4 and TRBJ2-7, with D hard to call. V was shortened by 5 bases and J by 2 bases, with 10 bases between the two germline ends. The length of the CDR3 is 13 residues. The CDR3 here is CASSPDGPYEQYF. The CDR3 DNA follows: TGTGCCAGCAGTCCCGACGGCCCCTACGAGCAGTACTTC.

This clonotype was recorded at least ten times. The chain has TRBV6-5 and TRBJ1-1, with D uncertain. This CDR3 has 12 amino acids. Germline V lookup: CDR1 MNHEY, CDR2 SVGAGI. Trimming took off 3 bases at V and 1 base at J, with 3 bases between the two ends. The CDR3 spells CASSYRNTEAFF. CDR3 nucleotides: TGTGCCAGCAGTTATCGGAACACTGAAGCTTTCTTT.

The sample holds many counts of this clonotype. The V and J genes are TRBV12-3 or TRBV12-4 and TRBJ1-1, with D possibly TRBD1 on 6 matching bases. The V and J ends lost 6 bases and 1 base respectively, with 9 bases between them. The length of the CDR3 is 13 residues. CDR3 DNA: TGTGCCAGCAGCTTGGGACAGAACACTGAAGCTTTCTTT. Protein sequence: CASSLGQNTEAFF.

This clonotype was found a few times. The chain joins TRBV18 to TRBJ2-1; D is perhaps TRBD1 (5 bases). This CDR3 comprises 15 residues. The V and J ends lost 2 bases and 4 bases respectively, with 12 bases between them. CDR1 is KGHSH and CDR2 is LQKENI in the germline V gene. Here the CDR3 reads CASSPSRAGYNEQFF. CDR3 DNA: TGTGCCAGCTCACCATCTAGGGCAGGGTACAATGAGCAGTTCTTC. The full variable domain, with the rest looked up from reference TRBV18 and TRBJ2-1, is NAGVMQNPRHLVRRRGQEARLRCSPMKGHSHVYWYRQLPEEGLKFMVYLQKENIIDESGMPKERFSAEFPKEGPSILRIQQVVRGDSAAYFCASSPSRAGYNEQFFGPGTRLTVL.

There are many counts of this clonotype. The chain couples TRBV7-2 to TRBJ2-1; TRBD2 matches 7 bases. Germline V CDR1 and CDR2: SGHTA, FQGNSA. CDR3 length equals 14 residues. With V trimmed by 5 bases and J by 7 bases, 8 bases remained unmatched. The CDR3 here is CASSRLALRNEQFF. The CDR3 bases are TGTGCCAGCAGCCGACTAGCTCTTCGGAATGAGCAGTTCTTC.

This clonotype was picked up a small number of times. This chain links TRBV20-1 with TRBJ2-2; TRBD1 matches at 7 bases. The V gene's germline CDR1 is DFQATT and CDR2 SNEGSKA (reference sequence). Trimming at V came to 2 bases and at J to 6 bases, leaving 9 bases not matched to a gene. This CDR3 has 15 residues. The CDR3 region has the DNA TGCAGTGCTAGATCCCCGACAGGGTTCGCCGGGGAGCTGTTTTTT. This encodes CSARSPTGFAGELFF.

V is TRBV7-8 and J is TRBJ2-1, with D unresolved. The germline V gene encodes CDR1 SGHVS and CDR2 FQNEAQ. The CDR3 totals 14 residues. Trimming took 4 bases from V and 9 from J, leaving 16 bases between them. CDR3 DNA: TGTGCCAGCAGCTCCGGTGGGGTGGGCTCTGAGCAGTTCTTC. Residues: CASSSGGVGSEQFF.

The rearrangement uses TRBV5-6 and TRBJ2-7; 7 bases map to TRBD1. This CDR3 is built from 14 residues. The junction had 6 bases not matched to a gene; V was cut back by 3 bases and J by 3 bases. CDR1 is SGHDT and CDR2 is YYEEEE in the germline V gene. DNA of the CDR3: TGTGCCAGCAGCTCCCGACAGGGTCGCTACGAGCAGTACTTC. This codes for CASSSRQGRYEQYF. The full variable domain, in which reference TRBV5-6 and TRBJ2-7 provide the parts outside the CDR3, is DAGVTQSPTHLIKTRGQQVTLRCSPKSGHDTVSWYQQALGQGPQFIFQYYEEEERQRGNFPDRFSGHQFPNYSSELNVNALLLGDSALYLCASSSRQGRYEQYFGPGTRLTVT.

This clonotype was picked up a small number of times. CDR3 coding DNA: TGTGCCAGCAGCCAAGGGACAGGGGTTTCACCCCTCCACTTT. Translated, it gives CASSQGTGVSPLHF. This chain joins TRBV3-1 and TRBJ1-6; TRBD1 matches 9 bases. Germline V gene sequence: CDR1 LGHDT, CDR2 YNNKEL (reference sequence). CDR3 size: 14 residues. The junction had 1 base not matched to a gene; V was cut back by 1 base and J by 9 bases.

The gene calls are TRBV7-9 and TRBJ1-1; D might be TRBD1 (5 bases). The V end lost 1 base, the J end lost 5 bases, and 20 bases lay between the germline ends. The germline V gene has CDR1 SEHNR and CDR2 FQNEAQ (reference sequence). CDR3 length: 17 residues. The CDR3 region is CASSLGPVAGKGTEAFF. CDR3 bases: TGTGCCAGCAGCTTAGGGCCGGTGGCAGGGAAGGGAACTGAAGCTTTCTTT.

J is TRBJ1-2 and V is TRBV6-5, with 11 bases that match TRBD1. Germline lookup yields CDR1 MNHEY and CDR2 SVGAGI. CDR3 length equals 16 residues. J was trimmed by 5 bases and V by 6 bases; bases with no gene match: 11. CDR3 nucleotides: TGTGCCAGCAGCCCATCTGGGACAGGGGGTCGTTATGGCTACACCTTC. This translates into CASSPSGTGGRYGYTF.

The chain has TRBV29-1 and TRBJ1-1, with D possibly TRBD1 on 5 matching bases. Trimming removed 4 bases at V and 4 bases at J, with 16 bases between. The CDR3 is 14 residues long. CDR1 SQVTM and CDR2 ANQGSEA come from the germline V gene. The CDR3 sequence is CSVVGAGWSTEAFF. The CDR3 region has the DNA TGCAGCGTTGTAGGCGCAGGGTGGAGCACTGAAGCTTTCTTT.

The chain employs TRBV25-1 and TRBJ2-6; 9 bases match TRBD1. The CDR3 has 16 residues. Unmatched junction bases numbered 3, after V lost 4 bases and J lost 2 bases. CDR1 and CDR2 from the germline V gene are MGHDK and SYGVNS. CDR3 region: CASSARTGAGANVLTF. CDR3 coding DNA: TGTGCCAGCAGTGCTCGGACAGGGGCTGGGGCCAACGTCCTGACTTTC. Using reference TRBV25-1 and TRBJ2-6 for the parts outside the CDR3, the full variable domain is EADIYQTPRYLVIGTGKKITLECSQTMGHDKMYWYQQDPGMELHLIHYSYGVNSTEKGDLSSESTVSRIRTEHFPLTLESARPSHTSQYLCASSARTGAGANVLTFGAGSRLTVL.